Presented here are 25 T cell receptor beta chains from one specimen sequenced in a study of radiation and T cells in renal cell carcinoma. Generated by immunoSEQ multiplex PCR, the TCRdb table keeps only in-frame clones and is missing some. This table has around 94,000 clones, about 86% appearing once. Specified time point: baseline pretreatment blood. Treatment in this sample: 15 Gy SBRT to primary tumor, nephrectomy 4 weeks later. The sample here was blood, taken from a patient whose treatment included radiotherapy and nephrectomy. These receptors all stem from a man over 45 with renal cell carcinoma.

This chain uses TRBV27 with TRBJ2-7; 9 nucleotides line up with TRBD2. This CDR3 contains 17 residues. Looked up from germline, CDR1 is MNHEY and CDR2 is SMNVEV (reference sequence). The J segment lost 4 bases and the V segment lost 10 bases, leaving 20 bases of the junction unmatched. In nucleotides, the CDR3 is TGTGCCACACCAAAGGTGGGTAGCGGGAGATTAAAGTACGAGCAGTACTTC. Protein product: CATPKVGSGRLKYEQYF.

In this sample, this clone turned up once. CDR3 residues: CASKPGQEAYEQYF. The DNA of the CDR3 is TGTGCCAGCAAGCCGGGACAGGAGGCCTACGAGCAGTACTTC. This chain links TRBV27 with TRBJ2-7; 8 positions agree with TRBD1. CDR1 and CDR2 from the germline V gene are MNHEY and SMNVEV (reference sequence). The CDR3 spans 14 residues. J was trimmed by 2 bases and V by 7 bases; bases with no gene match: 7.

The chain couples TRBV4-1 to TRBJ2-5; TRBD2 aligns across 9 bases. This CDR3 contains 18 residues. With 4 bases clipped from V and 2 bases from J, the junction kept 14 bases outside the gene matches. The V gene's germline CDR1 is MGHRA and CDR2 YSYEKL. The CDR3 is CASSPNLGLADSQETQYF. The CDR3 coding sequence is TGCGCCAGCAGCCCTAACCTGGGACTAGCCGATTCACAAGAGACCCAGTACTTC.

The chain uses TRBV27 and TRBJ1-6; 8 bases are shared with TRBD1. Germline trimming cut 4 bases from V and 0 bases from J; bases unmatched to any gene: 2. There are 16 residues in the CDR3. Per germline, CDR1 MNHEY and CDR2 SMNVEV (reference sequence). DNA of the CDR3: TGTGCCAGCAGTTGGGACAGGAGCTCCTATAATTCACCCCTCCACTTT. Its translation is CASSWDRSSYNSPLHF.

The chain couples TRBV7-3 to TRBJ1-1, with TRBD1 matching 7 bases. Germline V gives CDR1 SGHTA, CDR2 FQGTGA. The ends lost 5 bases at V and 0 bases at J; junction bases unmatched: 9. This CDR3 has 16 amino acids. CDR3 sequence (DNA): TGTGCCAGCAGCGAGAAGACAGGGCTCATGAACACTGAAGCTTTCTTT. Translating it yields CASSEKTGLMNTEAFF.

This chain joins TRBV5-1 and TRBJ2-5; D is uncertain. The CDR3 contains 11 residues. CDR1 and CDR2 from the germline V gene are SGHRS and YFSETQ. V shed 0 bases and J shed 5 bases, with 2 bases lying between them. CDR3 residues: CASSLAETQYF. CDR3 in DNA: TGCGCCAGCAGCTTGGCGGAGACCCAGTACTTC.

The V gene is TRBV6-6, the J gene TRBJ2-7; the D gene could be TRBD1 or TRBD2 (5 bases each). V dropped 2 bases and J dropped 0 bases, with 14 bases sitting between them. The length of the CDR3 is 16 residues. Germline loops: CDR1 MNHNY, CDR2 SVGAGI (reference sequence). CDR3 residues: CASSYAGGGSSYEQYF. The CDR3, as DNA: TGTGCCAGCAGTTACGCCGGTGGGGGAAGCTCCTACGAGCAGTACTTC.

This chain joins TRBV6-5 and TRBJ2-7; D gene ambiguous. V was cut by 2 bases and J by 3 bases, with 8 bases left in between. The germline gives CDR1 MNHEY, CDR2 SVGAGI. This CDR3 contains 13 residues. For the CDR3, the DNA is TGTGCCAGCAGTTACGACATTAACTACGAGCAGTACTTC. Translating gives CASSYDINYEQYF.

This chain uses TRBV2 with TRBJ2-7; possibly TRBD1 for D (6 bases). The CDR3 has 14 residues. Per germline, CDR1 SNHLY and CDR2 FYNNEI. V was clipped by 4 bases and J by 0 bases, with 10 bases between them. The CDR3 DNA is TGTGCCAGCAGTGGAAGACAGGACTCCTACGAGCAGTACTTC. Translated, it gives CASSGRQDSYEQYF. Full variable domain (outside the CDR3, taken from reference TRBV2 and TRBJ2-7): EPEVTQTPSHQVTQMGQEVILRCVPISNHLYFYWYRQILGQKVEFLVSFYNNEISEKSEIFDDQFSVERPDGSNFTLKIRSTKLEDSAMYFCASSGRQDSYEQYFGPGTRLTVT.

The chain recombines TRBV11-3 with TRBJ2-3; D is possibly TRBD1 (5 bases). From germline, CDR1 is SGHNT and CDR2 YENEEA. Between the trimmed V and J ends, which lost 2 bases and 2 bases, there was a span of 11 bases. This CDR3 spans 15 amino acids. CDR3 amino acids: CASSLQGISTDTQYF. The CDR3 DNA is TGTGCCAGCAGCTTACAGGGAATTTCCACAGATACGCAGTATTTT.

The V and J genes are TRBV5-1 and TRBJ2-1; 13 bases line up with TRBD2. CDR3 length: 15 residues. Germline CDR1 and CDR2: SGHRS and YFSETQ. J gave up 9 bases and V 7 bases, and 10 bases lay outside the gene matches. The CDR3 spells CASQRSGTSGVEQFF. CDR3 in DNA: TGCGCCAGCCAACGGTCCGGGACTAGCGGGGTTGAGCAGTTCTTC.

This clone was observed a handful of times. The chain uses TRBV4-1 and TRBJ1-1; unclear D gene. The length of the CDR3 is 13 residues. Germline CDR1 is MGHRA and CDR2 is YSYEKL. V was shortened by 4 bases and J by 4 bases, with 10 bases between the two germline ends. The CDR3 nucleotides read TGCGCCAGCAGCCTCATAGGCGGCACTGAAGCTTTCTTT. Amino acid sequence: CASSLIGGTEAFF.

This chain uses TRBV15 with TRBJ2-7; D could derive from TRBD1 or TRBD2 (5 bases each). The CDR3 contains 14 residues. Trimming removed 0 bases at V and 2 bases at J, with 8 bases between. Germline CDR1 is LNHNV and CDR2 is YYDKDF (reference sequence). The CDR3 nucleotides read TGTGCCACCAGCAGAGATGAGGGGACCTACGAGCAGTACTTC. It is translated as CATSRDEGTYEQYF.

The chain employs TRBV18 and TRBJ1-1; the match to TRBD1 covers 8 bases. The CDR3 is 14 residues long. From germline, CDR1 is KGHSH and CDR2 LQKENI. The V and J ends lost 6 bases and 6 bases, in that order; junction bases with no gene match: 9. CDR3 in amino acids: CASSSTGGSSEAFF. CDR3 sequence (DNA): TGTGCCAGCTCGTCTACAGGGGGGTCGTCTGAAGCTTTCTTT.

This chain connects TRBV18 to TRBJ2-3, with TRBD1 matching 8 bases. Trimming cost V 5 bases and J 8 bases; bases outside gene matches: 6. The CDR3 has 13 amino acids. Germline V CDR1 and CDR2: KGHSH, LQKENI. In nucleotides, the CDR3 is TGTGCCAGCTCAAGGACAGGGTTAGGTACGCAGTATTTT. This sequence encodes CASSRTGLGTQYF. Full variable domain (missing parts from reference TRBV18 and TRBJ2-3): NAGVMQNPRHLVRRRGQEARLRCSPMKGHSHVYWYRQLPEEGLKFMVYLQKENIIDESGMPKERFSAEFPKEGPSILRIQQVVRGDSAAYFCASSRTGLGTQYFGPGTRLTVL.

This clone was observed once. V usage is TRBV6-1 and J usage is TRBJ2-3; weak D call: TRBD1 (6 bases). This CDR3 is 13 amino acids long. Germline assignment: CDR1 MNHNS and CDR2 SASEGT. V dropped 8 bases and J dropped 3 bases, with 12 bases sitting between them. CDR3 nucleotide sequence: TGTGCCAGCCGAAATACAGGGACAGATACGCAGTATTTT. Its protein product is CASRNTGTDTQYF.

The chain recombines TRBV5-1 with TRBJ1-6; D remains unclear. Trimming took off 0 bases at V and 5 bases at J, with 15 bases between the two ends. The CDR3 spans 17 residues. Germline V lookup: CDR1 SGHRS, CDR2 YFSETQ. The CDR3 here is CASSLGVGISNNSPLHF. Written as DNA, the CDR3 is TGCGCCAGCAGCTTGGGTGTGGGGATTTCCAATAATTCACCCCTCCACTTT.

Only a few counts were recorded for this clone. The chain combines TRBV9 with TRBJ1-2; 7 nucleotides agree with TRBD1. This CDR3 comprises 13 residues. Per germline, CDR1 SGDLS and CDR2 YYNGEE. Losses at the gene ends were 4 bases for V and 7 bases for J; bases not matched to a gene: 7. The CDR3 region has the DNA TGTGCCAGCAGCCCCAGGGGGGGGAGTGGCTACACCTTC. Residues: CASSPRGGSGYTF.

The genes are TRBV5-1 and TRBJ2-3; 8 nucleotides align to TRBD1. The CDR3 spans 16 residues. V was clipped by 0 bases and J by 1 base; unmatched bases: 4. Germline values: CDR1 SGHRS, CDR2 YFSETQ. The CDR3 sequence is CASSLDGRGRTDTQYF. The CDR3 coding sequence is TGCGCCAGCAGCTTGGATGGCAGGGGGCGCACAGATACGCAGTATTTT.

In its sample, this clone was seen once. Here the CDR3 reads CAWSLRGSGGELFF. CDR3 nucleotide sequence: TGTGCCTGGAGTCTACGGGGGAGCGGCGGGGAGCTGTTTTTT. J is TRBJ2-2 and V is TRBV30; tentatively, D is TRBD2 (6 bases). Trimming took off 2 bases at V and 7 bases at J, with 14 bases between the two ends. The CDR3 spans 14 residues. The germline V gene encodes CDR1 GTSNPN and CDR2 SVGIG (reference sequence).

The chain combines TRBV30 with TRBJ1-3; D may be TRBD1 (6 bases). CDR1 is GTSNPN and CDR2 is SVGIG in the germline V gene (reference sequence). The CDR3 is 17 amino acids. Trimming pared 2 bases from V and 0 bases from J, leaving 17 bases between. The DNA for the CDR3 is TGTGCCTGGAGTATTTACCTGGACAGCTTCTCTGGAAACACCATATATTTT. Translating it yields CAWSIYLDSFSGNTIYF. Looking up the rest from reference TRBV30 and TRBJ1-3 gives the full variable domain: SQTIHQWPATLVQPVGSPLSLECTVEGTSNPNLYWYRQAAGRGLQLLFYSVGIGQISSEVPQNLSASRPQDRQFILSSKKLLLSDSGFYLCAWSIYLDSFSGNTIYFGEGSWLTVV.

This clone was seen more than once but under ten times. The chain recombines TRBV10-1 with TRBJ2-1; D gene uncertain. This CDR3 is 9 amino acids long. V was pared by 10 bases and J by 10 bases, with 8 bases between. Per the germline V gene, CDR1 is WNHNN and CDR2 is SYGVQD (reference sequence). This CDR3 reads CANIREQFF. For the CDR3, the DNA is TGCGCCAACATTAGGGAGCAGTTCTTC.

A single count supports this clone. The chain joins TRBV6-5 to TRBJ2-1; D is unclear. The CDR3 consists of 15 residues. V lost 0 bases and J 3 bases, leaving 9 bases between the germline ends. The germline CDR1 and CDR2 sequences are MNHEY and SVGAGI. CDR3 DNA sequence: TGTGCCAGCAGTTACTCGGGGTCGGGCTACAATGAGCAGTTCTTC. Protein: CASSYSGSGYNEQFF.

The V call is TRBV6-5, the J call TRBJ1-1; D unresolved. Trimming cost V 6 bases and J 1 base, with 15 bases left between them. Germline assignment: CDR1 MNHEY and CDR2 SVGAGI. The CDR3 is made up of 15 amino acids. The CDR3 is CASRGGWAPNTEAFF. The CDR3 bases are TGTGCCAGCAGGGGCGGTTGGGCGCCGAACACTGAAGCTTTCTTT.

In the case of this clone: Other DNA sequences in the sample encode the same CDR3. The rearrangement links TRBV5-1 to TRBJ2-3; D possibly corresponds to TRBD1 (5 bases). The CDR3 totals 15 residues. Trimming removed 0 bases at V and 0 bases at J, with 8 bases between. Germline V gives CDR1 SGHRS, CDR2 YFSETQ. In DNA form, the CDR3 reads TGCGCCAGCAGCTTGGCTGGGGCTAGCACAGATACGCAGTATTTT. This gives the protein CASSLAGASTDTQYF.